The 24 T cell receptor beta chains in this list originate from one sample, sequenced in a study of cytomegalovirus exposure and HLA in healthy donors. With 60 Vbeta and 13 Jbeta primers, the PCR was carried out. Some clones are missing from TCRdb's copy, which holds only in-frame ones; the method was immunoSEQ multiplex PCR. The sample holds tens of thousands of clones, roughly two thirds seen once. Sequencing was done on a sample of PBMCs. The source of these receptors is a human donor in good health.

In its sample, this clone was seen a few times. V is TRBV5-1 and J is TRBJ1-1, with D uncertain. Germline CDR1 and CDR2: SGHRS and YFSETQ. CDR3 size: 13 residues. Trimming removed 4 bases from V and 7 bases from J, with 14 bases in between. The CDR3 region is CASSPARGREAFF. DNA for the CDR3: TGCGCCAGCAGCCCCGCACGAGGGCGTGAAGCTTTCTTT. Supplemented by reference TRBV5-1 and TRBJ1-1, the full variable domain reads KAGVTQTPRYLIKTRGQQVTLSCSPISGHRSVSWYQQTPGQGLQFLFEYFSETQRNKGNFPGRFSGRQFSNSRSEMNVSTLELGDSALYLCASSPARGREAFFGQGTRLTVV.

The V and J genes are TRBV4-1 and TRBJ1-1; 11 bases match TRBD1. The CDR3 spans 15 residues. In germline, CDR1 is MGHRA, CDR2 YSYEKL. V dropped 1 base and J dropped 7; count of bases not matched to a gene: 5. The CDR3 nucleotides read TGCGCCAGCAGCCAAGTCTTGGGACAGGGGGATGAAGCTTTCTTT. This codes for CASSQVLGQGDEAFF.

This clone was observed a handful of times. The J gene is TRBJ1-2, the V gene TRBV9; D is unclear. V gave up 3 bases and J gave up 1 base, with 13 bases separating them. CDR1 and CDR2 (germline): SGDLS, YYNGEE. This CDR3 has 15 residues. The chain's CDR3 is CASSAPPGLNYGYTF. CDR3 nucleotide sequence: TGTGCCAGCAGCGCACCTCCGGGTCTTAACTATGGCTACACCTTC.

The chain is built from TRBV6-5 and TRBJ2-3, with TRBD2 matching over 9 bases. V dropped 5 bases and J dropped 2; count of bases not matched to a gene: 5. This CDR3 comprises 15 residues. Per the germline V gene, CDR1 is MNHEY and CDR2 is SVGAGI. The CDR3 sequence: CASSIQRGVTDTQYF. The CDR3 DNA reads as TGTGCCAGCAGTATCCAGCGGGGGGTCACAGATACGCAGTATTTT.

V usage is TRBV5-6 and J usage is TRBJ1-2, with D unresolved. The CDR3 is 12 amino acids. Germline V gene sequence: CDR1 SGHDT, CDR2 YYEEEE. The V end lost 1 base, the J end lost 5 bases, and 6 bases lay between the germline ends. The CDR3 DNA reads TGTGCCAGCAGCTTGCGAGGATATGGCTACACCTTC. It translates to CASSLRGYGYTF. The complete variable domain, with remaining parts taken from reference TRBV5-6 and TRBJ1-2, reads DAGVTQSPTHLIKTRGQQVTLRCSPKSGHDTVSWYQQALGQGPQFIFQYYEEEERQRGNFPDRFSGHQFPNYSSELNVNALLLGDSALYLCASSLRGYGYTFGSGTRLTVV.

In its sample, this clone was seen once. V is TRBV5-4 and J is TRBJ1-5; 7 bases are a match to TRBD1. Per the germline V gene, CDR1 is SGHNT and CDR2 is YYREEE (reference sequence). V lost 4 bases and J lost 2; bases outside the gene matches: 6. This CDR3 contains 15 residues. Here the CDR3 reads CASSRDQGGNQPQHF. The CDR3 DNA reads TGTGCCAGCAGCCGCGACCAGGGGGGCAATCAGCCCCAGCATTTT.

The chain combines TRBV4-1 with TRBJ2-5, with 9 bases lining up with TRBD1. Germline CDR1 reads MGHRA; CDR2 reads YSYEKL. Trimming cost V 2 bases and J 4 bases; bases outside gene matches: 8. This CDR3 comprises 16 residues. CDR3 sequence: CASSQPGQGNRETQYF. The CDR3 nucleotides are TGCGCCAGCAGCCAACCTGGACAGGGGAATAGAGAGACCCAGTACTTC.

The V call is TRBV4-2, the J call TRBJ2-7; 15 nucleotides agree with TRBD2. Germline assignment: CDR1 LGHNA and CDR2 YNFKEQ. The CDR3 extends over 16 amino acids. J lost 3 bases, V lost 3 bases, and 3 bases had no gene match. The CDR3 reads CASSQSGLAGGYEQYF. Written as DNA, the CDR3 is TGTGCCAGCAGCCAGTCGGGACTAGCGGGGGGCTACGAGCAGTACTTC.

J is TRBJ1-6 and V is TRBV19; D perhaps matches TRBD1 (5 bases). The length of the CDR3 is 15 residues. The V end was cut by 3 bases, the J end by 1 base, with 7 bases between. CDR1 is LNHDA, CDR2 SQIVND, per germline (reference sequence). The CDR3 DNA sequence: TGTGCCAGTAGTATCGGGGGATCCTATAATTCACCCCTCCACTTT. The encoded protein is CASSIGGSYNSPLHF.

The rearrangement uses TRBV19 and TRBJ1-1; TRBD1 aligns across 10 bases. J lost 5 bases, V lost 5 bases, and 8 bases had no gene match. CDR3 length: 15 amino acids. Germline CDR1 reads LNHDA; CDR2 reads SQIVND (reference sequence). The CDR3 coding sequence is TGTGCCAGTAGTCGGGGACAGGGGCGCGGTACTGAAGCTTTCTTT. Translated: CASSRGQGRGTEAFF.

This chain connects TRBV30 to TRBJ2-7; 7 bases match TRBD2. Germline V gene lookup returns CDR1 GTSNPN and CDR2 SVGIG (reference sequence). This CDR3 contains 13 residues. V gave up 1 base and J gave up 3 bases; unmatched junction bases: 3. This CDR3 reads CAWSGGGDYEQYF. The CDR3 DNA reads as TGTGCCTGGAGTGGGGGAGGGGACTACGAGCAGTACTTC.

Only a few counts were recorded for this clone. V usage is TRBV21-1 and J usage is TRBJ1-1; the table's D call, TRBD1, was not checked against the DNA. TRBV21-1 corresponds to a pseudogene. The CDR3 runs to 15 residues. The CDR3 region is CASSKETGQATEAFF. The CDR3 coding sequence is TGTGCCAGCAGCAAAGAAACAGGACAGGCCACGGAAGCTTTCTTT.

V usage is TRBV7-9 and J usage is TRBJ2-7; tentatively, D is TRBD1 (6 bases). Germline V gene sequence: CDR1 SEHNR, CDR2 FQNEAQ (reference sequence). Trimming cost V 1 base and J 3 bases, with 13 bases left between them. CDR3 length: 15 residues. The CDR3 region has the DNA TGTGCCAGCAGCTTAGTGGGGACACCTGACTACGAGCAGTACTTC. Protein sequence: CASSLVGTPDYEQYF. Together with reference TRBV7-9 and TRBJ2-7, the CDR3 gives the full variable domain: DTGVSQNPRHKITKRGQNVTFRCDPISEHNRLYWYRQTLGQGPEFLTYFQNEAQLEKSRLLSDRFSAERPKGSFSTLEIQRTEQGDSAMYLCASSLVGTPDYEQYFGPGTRLTVT.

This clone was found once. The chain recombines TRBV9 with TRBJ1-3; 7 bases are shared with TRBD1. Germline trimming cut 0 bases from V and 3 bases from J; bases unmatched to any gene: 3. The CDR3 length is 15 residues. CDR1 is SGDLS, CDR2 YYNGEE, per germline. CDR3 sequence reads: CASSVEAGGGNTIYF. DNA for the CDR3: TGTGCCAGCAGCGTAGAGGCAGGGGGTGGAAACACCATATATTTT.

The chain combines TRBV5-5 with TRBJ2-7; 7 nucleotides match TRBD1. With V trimmed by 4 bases and J by 3 bases, 10 bases remained unmatched. Per the germline V gene, CDR1 is SGHKS and CDR2 is YYEKEE (reference sequence). This CDR3 has 15 residues. In nucleotides, the CDR3 is TGTGCCAGCAGCGGTCGACAGGGACCAAACTACGAGCAGTACTTC. Its protein is CASSGRQGPNYEQYF.

The table lists this clone with a few counts. The chain joins TRBV12-5 to TRBJ2-2, with D perhaps TRBD1 (6 bases). Germline V gene sequence: CDR1 LGHNT, CDR2 FRNRAP. The length of the CDR3 is 14 residues. Deletions cut 8 bases from V and 4 bases from J, with 14 bases between. In DNA, the CDR3 is TGTGCTAGTCGCAGCACAGGGATCACCGGGGAGCTGTTTTTT. Its protein is CASRSTGITGELFF.

The rearrangement links TRBV5-5 to TRBJ1-2, with 9 bases lining up with TRBD1. The CDR3 has 15 amino acids. J was trimmed by 5 bases and V by 0 bases; bases with no gene match: 5. Germline V lookup: CDR1 SGHKS, CDR2 YYEKEE (reference sequence). CDR3: CASSLEGQGFYGYTF. DNA of the CDR3: TGTGCCAGCAGCTTGGAGGGACAGGGTTTTTATGGCTACACCTTC.

The CDR3 loop reads CAWSVLNSAYGYTF. In nucleotides, the CDR3 is TGTGCCTGGAGTGTACTGAACAGTGCATATGGCTACACCTTC. The V gene is TRBV30, the J gene TRBJ1-2; D remains unclear. Germline V gives CDR1 GTSNPN, CDR2 SVGIG (reference sequence). CDR3 length: 14 residues. V was clipped by 0 bases and J by 5 bases, with 13 bases between them. Full variable domain (outside the CDR3, taken from reference TRBV30 and TRBJ1-2): SQTIHQWPATLVQPVGSPLSLECTVEGTSNPNLYWYRQAAGRGLQLLFYSVGIGQISSEVPQNLSASRPQDRQFILSSKKLLLSDSGFYLCAWSVLNSAYGYTFGSGTRLTVV.

V and J are TRBV4-3 and TRBJ1-2; a possible D gene is TRBD1 (5 bases). This CDR3 has 15 residues. V gave up 0 bases and J gave up 7 bases, with 15 bases separating them. The germline CDR1 and CDR2 sequences are LGHNA and YSLEER. DNA for the CDR3: TGCGCCAGCAGCCAAGAAAGGCACAGGTGGGGTGGCTACACCTTC. Translating gives CASSQERHRWGGYTF.

This clone has more than one count but fewer than ten. The chain joins TRBV2 to TRBJ1-2, with D perhaps TRBD1 (5 bases). Germline V CDR1 and CDR2: SNHLY, FYNNEI. V was clipped by 7 bases and J by 4 bases, with 19 bases between them. The CDR3 totals 15 residues. CDR3 bases: TGTGCCAGCAAATATATGGTTCGACAGCGCTATGGCTACACCTTC. Translation: CASKYMVRQRYGYTF.

This clone has a handful of counts. J is TRBJ2-7 and V is TRBV5-8; maybe TRBD1 (5 bases). Germline V gene sequence: CDR1 SGHTS, CDR2 YDEGEE. This CDR3 has 16 residues. Between the trimmed V and J ends, which lost 1 base and 7 bases, there was a span of 21 bases. Here the CDR3 DNA reads TGTGCCAGCAGCTTGAGGGGCATTACTCCCCTGGGGGAGCAGTACTTC. It yields the protein CASSLRGITPLGEQYF.

The chain combines TRBV7-8 with TRBJ2-7, with TRBD1 matching over 9 bases. With V trimmed by 5 bases and J by 2 bases, 7 bases remained unmatched. Germline V CDR1 and CDR2: SGHVS, FQNEAQ. The CDR3 is 15 residues long. In nucleotides, the CDR3 is TGTGCCAGCAGCCCCGGGACAGGGAATACCTACGAGCAGTACTTC. It specifies CASSPGTGNTYEQYF.

The V gene is TRBV14, the J gene TRBJ2-1; 11 nucleotides align to TRBD1. Germline lookup yields CDR1 SGHDN and CDR2 FVKESK. V lost 4 bases, J lost 9 bases, and 5 bases stayed unmatched. The CDR3 has 14 amino acids. Here the CDR3 DNA reads TGTGCCAGCAGCCGAGGACAGGGGGCAGGTGAGCAGTTCTTC. This sequence encodes CASSRGQGAGEQFF.

This clone was counted between two and nine times. The rearrangement joins TRBV11-3 to TRBJ2-1, with 8 bases aligning to TRBD2. The germline V gene encodes CDR1 SGHNT and CDR2 YENEEA. The CDR3 covers 15 residues. J was trimmed by 8 bases and V by 1 base; bases with no gene match: 7. The CDR3 nucleotides read TGTGCCAGCAGCTTAGGTGGACTAGCCGGCCATGAGCAGTTCTTC. Translated, it gives CASSLGGLAGHEQFF. Using reference TRBV11-3 and TRBJ2-1 for the parts outside the CDR3, the full variable domain is EAGVVQSPRYKIIEKKQPVAFWCNPISGHNTLYWYLQNLGQGPELLIRYENEEAVDDSQLPKDRFSAERLKGVDSTLKIQPAELGDSAVYLCASSLGGLAGHEQFFGPGTRLTVL.